Listed below are T cell receptor beta chains from one sample, sequenced in a study of blood T cell repertoires in COVID-19. The data were produced by immunoSEQ multiplex PCR, yet TCRdb's version contains in-frame clones alone and is incomplete. The sample lists about 140,000 clones; roughly 81% were seen once. Sequencing was done on a sample of PBMCs or T cells enriched from blood (not recorded which). These receptors came from a woman in her fifties or sixties with acute COVID-19. CDR3s include the opening cysteine and the closing phenylalanine or tryptophan. A D gene is named only where the DNA matches it firmly. Not every row has a clone size; where given, it reads once, few, many or a size class.

V gene,clone size,D gene,J gene,CDR3 DNA,CDR3 protein
TRBV7-7,few,.,TRBJ1-1,TGTGCTAGCAGCCACCGCAGGGTCGGCACTGAAGCTTTCTTT,CASSHRRVGTEAFF
TRBV15,.,TRBD2,TRBJ2-5,TGTGCCACCAGCAGAGTCGGACTAGCGGGAGAGGAGACCCAGTACTTC,CATSRVGLAGEETQYF
TRBV27,.,TRBD1,TRBJ2-7,TGTGCCAGCAGTTTGACAGGGGGCGAGCAGTACTTC,CASSLTGGEQYF
TRBV7-3,.,TRBD2,TRBJ2-2,TGTGCCAGCAGCCCGAGACTAGCCCCCCCCGGGGAGCTGTTTTTT,CASSPRLAPPGELFF
TRBV11-2,.,.,TRBJ2-7,TGTGCCAGCAGCTTAGACAGGGGTGGCTACGAGCAGTACTTC,CASSLDRGGYEQYF
TRBV9,.,TRBD2,TRBJ2-1,TGTGCCAGCAGCGCCACTAGCGGGAGTTTAAATGAGCAGTTCTTC,CASSATSGSLNEQFF
TRBV20-1,.,.,TRBJ1-2,TGCAGTGCTAGCCAGAACTATGGCTACACCTTC,CSASQNYGYTF
TRBV2,.,.,TRBJ1-5,TGTGCCAGCAGTGACCAGGGCCTGCGCAATCAGCCCCAGCATTTT,CASSDQGLRNQPQHF
TRBV7-9,.,TRBD2,TRBJ2-1,TGTGCCAGCAGCTTTGGTAGCGGGAGGCGGAATGAGCAGTTCTTC,CASSFGSGRRNEQFF
TRBV16,.,.,TRBJ1-5,TGTGCCAGCAGCCAAGGTTTAGGGGATCAGCCCCAGCATTTT,CASSQGLGDQPQHF
TRBV24-1,.,.,TRBJ1-5,TGTGCCACCAGTGCACAGACCAGCAATCAGCCCCAGCATTTT,CATSAQTSNQPQHF
TRBV7-2,.,.,TRBJ1-2,TGTGCCAGCAGCTTATATGAGAATAACTATGGCTACACCTTC,CASSLYENNYGYTF
TRBV11-3,.,TRBD1,TRBJ2-7,TGTGCCAGCAGCCAGCGTGCCACAGGGGGCGCAAGTTACGAGCAGTACTTC,CASSQRATGGASYEQYF
TRBV7-9,few,.,TRBJ1-5,TGTGCCAGCAGCTTAGTCGGTCAGCCCCAGCATTTT,CASSLVGQPQHF
TRBV6-5,.,TRBD2,TRBJ2-7,TGTGCCAGCAGTTACGGTAGGGGACTAGCGGGATACGAGCAGTACTTC,CASSYGRGLAGYEQYF
TRBV10-1,.,TRBD1,TRBJ1-2,TGCGCCAGCAGCCGGGAACAGGGGAACTATGGCTACACCTTC,CASSREQGNYGYTF
TRBV19,.,TRBD1,TRBJ2-7,TGTGCCAGTAGTCCCGGACAGGGATTGATTTCCTACGAGCAGTACTTC,CASSPGQGLISYEQYF
TRBV6-2/TRBV6-3,.,.,TRBJ1-5,TGTGCCAGCAGTTACACTTTCCGAACCTCTGCCCAGCATTTT,CASSYTFRTSAQHF
TRBV29-1,many,TRBD1,TRBJ1-1,TGCAGCGTTGGACAGGGAGGCACTGAAGCTTTCTTT,CSVGQGGTEAFF
TRBV4-1,.,TRBD2,TRBJ2-1,TGCGCCAGCAGCCAAGAACTAGCGGGAGTGGGTGAGCAGTTCTTC,CASSQELAGVGEQFF
TRBV7-6,.,.,TRBJ1-1,TGTGCCAGCAGCTTAGGGGCTTCGAACACTGAAGCTTTCTTT,CASSLGASNTEAFF
TRBV6-4,.,TRBD2,TRBJ2-3,TGTGCCAGCAGTAGCGGGAGTAGCACAGATACGCAGTATTTT,CASSSGSSTDTQYF
TRBV19,once,TRBD1,TRBJ1-6,TGTGCCAGTAGACCGCTAGCCGGGACAGATAATTCACCCCTCCACTTT,CASRPLAGTDNSPLHF
TRBV2,.,.,TRBJ2-1,TGTGCCAGCACCAGCCGAGACCGAGCGGTCTACAATGAGCAGTTCTTC,CASTSRDRAVYNEQFF
TRBV7-9,.,TRBD1,TRBJ1-1,TGTGCCAGCAGCTTACCCCTAGGACAGGGGAACACTGAAGCTTTCTTT,CASSLPLGQGNTEAFF
TRBV19,.,.,TRBJ1-2,TGTGCCACTAGGGCCAACTATGGCTACACCTTC,CATRANYGYTF
TRBV19,.,TRBD1,TRBJ2-3,TGTGCCAGTAGGGACAGGGGCAACACAGATACGCAGTATTTT,CASRDRGNTDTQYF
TRBV3-1/TRBV3-2,.,TRBD2,TRBJ2-7,TGTGCCAGCAGCCACGGGACTAGCGGGTCATACGAGCAGTACTTC,CASSHGTSGSYEQYF